These 8 T cell receptor beta chains share one sample of origin, sequenced in a study of T cells after yellow fever vaccination. A single record per CDR3 protein comes from TCRdb applying MiXCR to the 5' RACE reads. Seen here are 450,000 to 550,000 distinct CDR3 sequences, roughly a fifth observed once, and the top ten hold approximately 15%. The sample consisted of PBMCs, taken roughly 20 days after the first yellow fever vaccination. These receptors were taken from a man between 18 and 29 years old who received the YFV17D yellow fever vaccine.

The table lists this clonotype with a few counts. The chain carries TRBV13 and TRBJ2-5, with D perhaps TRBD1 (6 bases). Germline CDR1 is PRHDT and CDR2 is FYEKMQ (reference sequence). V lost 5 bases and J lost 0, with 13 bases in between. The CDR3 spans 15 residues. For the CDR3, the DNA is TGTGCCAGCAGCCCCCTGAGGGACAACCAAGAGACCCAGTACTTC. This sequence encodes CASSPLRDNQETQYF.

The chain has TRBV5-1 and TRBJ1-1, with 7 positions matching TRBD1. Germline assignment: CDR1 SGHRS and CDR2 YFSETQ. V lost 4 bases to trimming and J lost 10 bases; unmatched junction nucleotides: 13. There are 14 residues in the CDR3. This CDR3 reads CASSPQTGTVGAFF. Written as DNA, the CDR3 is TGCGCCAGCAGCCCGCAGACAGGGACGGTTGGAGCTTTCTTT. The whole variable domain, remainder taken from reference TRBV5-1 and TRBJ1-1, is KAGVTQTPRYLIKTRGQQVTLSCSPISGHRSVSWYQQTPGQGLQFLFEYFSETQRNKGNFPGRFSGRQFSNSRSEMNVSTLELGDSALYLCASSPQTGTVGAFFGQGTRLTVV.

This chain uses TRBV20-1 with TRBJ2-7, with unresolved D. Germline values: CDR1 DFQATT, CDR2 SNEGSKA (reference sequence). V was pared by 2 bases and J by 0 bases, with 8 bases between. CDR3 length: 13 amino acids. The chain's CDR3 is CSARPRASYEQYF. The CDR3, as DNA: TGCAGTGCTAGACCCCGGGCCTCCTACGAGCAGTACTTC.

The gene calls are TRBV5-1 and TRBJ2-7; D might be TRBD2 (5 bases). With 0 bases removed from V and 4 bases from J, the gap between germline ends came to 11 bases. There are 14 residues in the CDR3. Per the germline V gene, CDR1 is SGHRS and CDR2 is YFSETQ. Here the CDR3 reads CASSLVRGRYEQYF. The CDR3 DNA follows: TGCGCCAGCAGCTTGGTACGAGGGAGATACGAGCAGTACTTC.

For the CDR3, the DNA is TGTGCCAGCAGTTTTGACAGGGGCCGCAATGAGCGAGTTAATTCACCCCTCCACTTT. Translation: CASSFDRGRNERVNSPLHF. The chain couples TRBV6-2 or TRBV6-3 to TRBJ1-6; 8 bases match TRBD1. The germline V gene encodes CDR1 MNHEY and CDR2 SVGEGT. CDR3 length: 19 residues. V lost 4 bases to trimming and J lost 6 bases; unmatched junction nucleotides: 17.

V usage is TRBV7-9 and J usage is TRBJ2-3; unclear D gene. CDR3 length: 15 amino acids. The V end was cut by 6 bases, the J end by 2 bases, with 15 bases between. The germline CDR1 and CDR2 sequences are SEHNR and FQNEAQ (reference sequence). CDR3 nucleotide sequence: TGTGCCAGCAGTGTTCGGTGGAGAAACACAGATACGCAGTATTTT. This sequence encodes CASSVRWRNTDTQYF.

This clonotype was counted a few times. J is TRBJ2-3 and V is TRBV5-1; 10 bases align to TRBD2. The CDR3 has 17 residues. Unmatched junction bases numbered 10, after V lost 5 bases and J lost 1 base. Germline assignment: CDR1 SGHRS and CDR2 YFSETQ. CDR3 loop: CASRPSLAGGRTDTQYF. The CDR3 region has the DNA TGCGCCAGCAGGCCATCCTTAGCGGGGGGTCGCACAGATACGCAGTATTTT.

This clonotype was seen a handful of times. This sequence joins TRBV20-1 and TRBJ1-1; D is ambiguous. Germline loops: CDR1 DFQATT, CDR2 SNEGSKA (reference sequence). Trimming pared 3 bases from V and 6 bases from J, leaving 14 bases between. The CDR3 extends over 13 amino acids. CDR3 in DNA: TGCAGTGCTAGGCAGATGGGAATAGCTGAAGCTTTCTTT. This gives the protein CSARQMGIAEAFF.